This paragraph covers one T cell receptor (beta chain) sequence. Mismatch with germline at one junction end may stem from a read error. The sample is drawn from a study of blood T cells in healthy people across ages. The germline CDR1 and CDR2 sequences are SNHLY and FYNNEI. The CDR3 contains 13 residues. Then a second PCR, running roughly 7 to 12 cycles, was carried out with a sample-barcoded 5' primer and a J-beta primer mix. TCRdb reprocessed the 5' RACE reads via MiXCR and lists one record per CDR3 protein. The data show over 1,300,000 distinct CDR3 sequences, roughly 59% seen once. The TCR sequence derives from a man aged 18 to 29 in good health. The chain joins TRBV2 to TRBJ2-5; possible D gene TRBD1, 6 bases. Material: blood. In DNA, the CDR3 is TGTGCCGGCAGTGAACAGGGCCAAGAGACCCAGTACTTC. Protein: CAGSEQGQETQYF. Drawing the rest from reference TRBV2 and TRBJ2-5, the complete variable domain is EPEVTQTPSHQVTQMGQEVILRCVPISNHLYFYWYRQILGQKVEFLVSFYNNEISEKSEIFDDQFSVERPDGSNFTLKIRSTKLEDSAMYFCAGSEQGQETQYFGPGTRLLVL.